This T cell receptor beta chain stems from a study of T cells after yellow fever vaccination (dated 2019 in TCRdb). Describing the broader study: The SMART-Seq v4 Ultra Low Input RNA kit was used to prepare libraries from fractions with low cell numbers. Bulk PBMC replicates and cell subsets were isolated from blood drawn at multiple timepoints before and after both primary and secondary immunization. To track T-cell clones before and after primary and booster YFV17D yellow fever vaccination, bulk TCR alpha and beta repertoires were sequenced longitudinally. Two healthy male donors made up the cohort, one aged 18 to 29 years and the other aged 30 to 40 years.

This specimen's treatment or condition label, interpreted: live attenuated yellow fever vaccine strain. A standard Ficoll-Paque protocol was used to isolate PBMCs from peripheral blood. Dynabeads CD4 and CD8 positive selection kits were used to isolate the CD4 and CD8 T-cell fractions. TriZol was used to extract RNA from bulk PBMCs, from CD4 and CD8 fractions, and from dextramer-positive and dextramer-negative fractions. The paper as a whole reports these results and caveats: The study included only two donors, which limits how far the findings can be generalized. A small fraction of clonotypes appeared in both the CD4 and CD8 compartments, likely as a result of convergent recombination. After the booster, most clones that had expanded after primary vaccination were detected again (over 95% of CD4 and roughly 86% of CD8), suggesting broad maintenance of memory. Compared with the primary T-cell response, the secondary T-cell response was weaker but faster, peaking on day 5 rather than day 15. FACS-sorted repertoires could contain abundant contaminating clonotypes from the bulk population, so computational filtering was required.

This clonotype was found a few times. It has no known antigen specificity. No base-level quality is on record; no much larger clone is a single base apart. The V and J ends are trimmed by 6 bases and 10 bases, leaving 13 bases between them. Per the germline V gene (reference sequence), SEHNR is the CDR1 and FQNEAQ is the CDR2. Including cysteine and phenylalanine, the CDR3 has 12 amino acids. Left in the record is the CDR3 DNA by itself, 36 bases read in frame from the first base. TCR cDNA was synthesized by 5'RACE template switching, through which a universal primer site and unique molecular identifiers were introduced. Priming of cDNA synthesis was performed from both the TCR alpha and TCR beta constant segments. Library amplification used two PCR steps, and the second PCR step added sample barcodes and sequencing adapters. Sequencing of libraries was performed on Illumina HiSeq 2500 (2x100 bp) or NovaSeq (2x150 bp). Regarding the original processing steps: Demultiplexing of reads and collapsing into UMI consensus sequences were performed with MIGEC, and V(D)J alignment was carried out with MiXCR. Clonotypes responding to the vaccine were identified with edgeR on replicate PBMC samples, with the criteria of FDR below 0.01 and a log2 fold change above 5 up to day 15. Bulk clonotypes were assigned CD4 or CD8 identity according to which sequenced CD4 or CD8 repertoire held them at higher abundance. TCRdb reanalyzed the raw reads on its own, using fastp at Q25 for trimming and MiXCR for clone calling, and kept in-frame beta chains. One record per CDR3 amino acid sequence lists the most common genes and DNA. It is TCRdb's table, rather than the study itself, that gives the V and J calls and clone size. In this sample the table shows some 73,000 distinct CDR3 sequences, about 7.7% of which occur a single time. The top ten hold roughly two fifths of the sample.

The input for sequencing was CD8+ T cells sorted from PBMCs, taken on the day of the yellow fever booster vaccination. This sequence was found in a man aged 30 to 39 who received the YFV17D yellow fever vaccine. The sequence joins TRBV7-9 to TRBJ2-1, with a weak D call of TRBD2 (6 bases match). The CDR3 reads as follows: CASRILASEQFF. The sequenced DNA is TGTGCCAGCAGGATACTAGCCTCGGAGCAGTTCTTC.